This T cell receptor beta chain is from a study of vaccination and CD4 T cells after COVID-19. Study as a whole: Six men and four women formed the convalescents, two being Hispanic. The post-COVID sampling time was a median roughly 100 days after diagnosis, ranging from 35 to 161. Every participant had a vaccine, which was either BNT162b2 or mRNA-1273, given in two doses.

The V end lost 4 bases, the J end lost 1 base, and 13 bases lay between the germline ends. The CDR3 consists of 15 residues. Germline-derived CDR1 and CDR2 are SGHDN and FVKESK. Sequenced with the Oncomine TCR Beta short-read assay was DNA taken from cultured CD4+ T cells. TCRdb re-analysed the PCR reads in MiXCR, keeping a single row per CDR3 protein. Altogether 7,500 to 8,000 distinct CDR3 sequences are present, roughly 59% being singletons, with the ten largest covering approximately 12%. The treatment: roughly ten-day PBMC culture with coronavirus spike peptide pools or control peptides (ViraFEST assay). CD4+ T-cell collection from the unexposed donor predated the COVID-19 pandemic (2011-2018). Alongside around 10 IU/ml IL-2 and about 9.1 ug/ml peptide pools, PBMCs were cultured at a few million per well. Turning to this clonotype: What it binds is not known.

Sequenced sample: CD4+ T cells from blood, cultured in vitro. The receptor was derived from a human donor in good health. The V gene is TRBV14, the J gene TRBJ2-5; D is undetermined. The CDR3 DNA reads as TGTGCCAGCAGCCCCCGCCGGGCGTCCCAAGAGACCCAGTACTTC. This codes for CASSPRRASQETQYF.